The present entry profiles one T cell receptor beta chain with its context. Its antigen remains unidentified. The junction had 13 bases not matched to a gene; V was cut back by 7 bases and J by 1 base. Germline V CDR1 and CDR2: SQVTM, ANQGSEA. CDR3 size: 17 residues. These data originate in a study of graft-versus-host responses after intestinal transplantation. Overall study: All recipients were given anti-thymocyte globulin induction, and tacrolimus and steroids were then administered for around three years. The study, taken as a whole, reports: Patients who carried graft-donor T cell macrochimerism also had high graft-versus-host to host-versus-graft clonal ratios in their allografts. Among circulating GvH clones, peak levels were associated with early post-transplant declines in HvG clones.

Generated by immunoSEQ multiplex PCR, the TCRdb table keeps only in-frame clones and is missing some. The table shows just under 50,000 clones, with around 84% occurring only once. The chain employs TRBV29-1 and TRBJ2-2, with 9 bases lining up with TRBD2. This sequence originates from a human donor who was the organ donor for an intestinal transplant. The sample consisted of unstimulated CD4+ T cells sorted from spleen or lymph node cells, taken before transplant. The CDR3 region is CSGGGEQGSLNTGELFF. The CDR3 DNA reads TGCAGCGGCGGGGGGGAACAGGGGTCCTTGAACACCGGGGAGCTGTTTTTT.